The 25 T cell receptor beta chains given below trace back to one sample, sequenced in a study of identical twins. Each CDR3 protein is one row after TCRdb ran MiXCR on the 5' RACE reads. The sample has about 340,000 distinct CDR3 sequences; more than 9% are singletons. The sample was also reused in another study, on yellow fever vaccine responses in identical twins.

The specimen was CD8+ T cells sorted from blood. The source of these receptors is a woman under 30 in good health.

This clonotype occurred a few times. The chain's CDR3 is CASSLRVRGGNSYEQYV. The CDR3 region has the DNA TGTGCCAGCAGTTTACGCGTCCGGGGGGGAAACTCCTACGAGCAGTACGTC. V usage is TRBV28 and J usage is TRBJ2-7; 8 nucleotides agree with TRBD2. CDR3 length: 17 amino acids. Germline V gives CDR1 MDHEN, CDR2 SYDVKM. The J segment lost 0 bases and the V segment lost 2 bases, leaving 9 bases of the junction unmatched.

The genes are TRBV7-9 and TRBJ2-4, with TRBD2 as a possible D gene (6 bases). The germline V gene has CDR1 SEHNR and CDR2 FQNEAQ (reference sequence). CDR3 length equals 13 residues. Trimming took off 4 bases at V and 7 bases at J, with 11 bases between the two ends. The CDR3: CASSSAAGNIQYF. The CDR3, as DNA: TGTGCCAGCAGCTCCGCCGCGGGGAACATTCAGTACTTC.

CDR3 sequence reads: CASSPQIGLGDTQYF. Written as DNA, the CDR3 is TGTGCCAGCAGCCCCCAAATCGGGCTTGGAGATACGCAGTATTTT. J is TRBJ2-3 and V is TRBV9; D is unclear. With 4 bases removed from V and 5 bases from J, the gap between germline ends came to 17 bases. The CDR3 consists of 15 residues. CDR1 is SGDLS, CDR2 YYNGEE, per germline.

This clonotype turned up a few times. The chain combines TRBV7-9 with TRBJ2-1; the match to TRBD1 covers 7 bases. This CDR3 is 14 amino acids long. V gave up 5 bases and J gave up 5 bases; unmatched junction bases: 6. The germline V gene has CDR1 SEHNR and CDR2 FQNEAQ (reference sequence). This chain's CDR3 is CASSKPGTDNEQFF. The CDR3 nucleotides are TGTGCCAGCAGCAAACCCGGGACAGACAATGAGCAGTTCTTC. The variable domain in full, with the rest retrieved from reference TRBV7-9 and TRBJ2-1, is DTGVSQNPRHKITKRGQNVTFRCDPISEHNRLYWYRQTLGQGPEFLTYFQNEAQLEKSRLLSDRFSAERPKGSFSTLEIQRTEQGDSAMYLCASSKPGTDNEQFFGPGTRLTVL.

The chain's CDR3 is CASSLVPRDYNEQFF. Written as DNA, the CDR3 is TGTGCCAGCAGCTTAGTCCCCAGGGACTACAATGAGCAGTTCTTC. The chain combines TRBV7-6 with TRBJ2-1; perhaps TRBD1 as D (5 bases). V was pared by 1 base and J by 3 bases, with 10 bases between. Germline values: CDR1 SGHVS, CDR2 FNYEAQ. The CDR3 runs 15 residues.

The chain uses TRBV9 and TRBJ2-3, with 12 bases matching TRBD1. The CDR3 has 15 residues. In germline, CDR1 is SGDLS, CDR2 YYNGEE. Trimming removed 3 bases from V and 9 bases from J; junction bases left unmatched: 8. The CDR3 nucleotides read TGTGCCAGCAGCGCCGGGACAGGGGGCGCAGGGACGCAGTATTTT. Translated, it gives CASSAGTGGAGTQYF.

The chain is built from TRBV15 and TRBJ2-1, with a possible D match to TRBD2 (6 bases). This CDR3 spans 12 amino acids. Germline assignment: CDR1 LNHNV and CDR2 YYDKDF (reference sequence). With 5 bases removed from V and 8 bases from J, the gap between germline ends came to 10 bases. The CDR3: CATSRGGDEQFF. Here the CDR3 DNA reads TGTGCCACCAGCCGAGGAGGGGATGAGCAGTTCTTC. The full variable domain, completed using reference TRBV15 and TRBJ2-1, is DAMVIQNPRYQVTQFGKPVTLSCSQTLNHNVMYWYQQKSSQAPKLLFHYYDKDFNNEADTPDNFQSRRPNTSFCFLDIRSPGLGDTAMYLCATSRGGDEQFFGPGTRLTVL.

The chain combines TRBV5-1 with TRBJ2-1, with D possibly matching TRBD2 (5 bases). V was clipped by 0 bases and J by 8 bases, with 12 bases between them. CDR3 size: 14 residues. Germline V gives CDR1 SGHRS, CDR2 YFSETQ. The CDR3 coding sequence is TGCGCCAGCAGCTTGGCAGTCGGGGTCCATGAGCAGTTCTTC. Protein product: CASSLAVGVHEQFF.

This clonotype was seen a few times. Here the CDR3 DNA reads TGTGCCAGCAATCCGGGACTAGCGGGGGGCAACCAAGAGACCCAGTACTTC. Residues: CASNPGLAGGNQETQYF. J is TRBJ2-5 and V is TRBV2, with 15 bases matching TRBD2. V lost 7 bases to trimming and J lost 0 bases; unmatched junction nucleotides: 6. The CDR3 totals 17 residues. CDR1 SNHLY and CDR2 FYNNEI come from the germline V gene. The complete variable domain, with remaining parts taken from reference TRBV2 and TRBJ2-5, reads EPEVTQTPSHQVTQMGQEVILRCVPISNHLYFYWYRQILGQKVEFLVSFYNNEISEKSEIFDDQFSVERPDGSNFTLKIRSTKLEDSAMYFCASNPGLAGGNQETQYFGPGTRLLVL.

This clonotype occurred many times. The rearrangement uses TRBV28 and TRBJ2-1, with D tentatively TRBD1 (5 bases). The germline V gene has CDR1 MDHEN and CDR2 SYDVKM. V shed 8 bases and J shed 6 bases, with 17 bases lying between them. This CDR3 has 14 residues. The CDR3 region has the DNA TGTGCCAGCCGGTTAGGGGTAGAGTCCAATGAGCAGTTCTTC. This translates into CASRLGVESNEQFF.

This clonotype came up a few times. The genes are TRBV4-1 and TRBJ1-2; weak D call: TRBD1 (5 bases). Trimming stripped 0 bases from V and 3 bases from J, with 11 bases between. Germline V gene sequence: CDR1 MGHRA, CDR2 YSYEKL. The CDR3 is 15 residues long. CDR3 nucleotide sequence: TGCGCCAGCAGCCAAGATCAGGGTGGCTACTATGGCTACACCTTC. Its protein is CASSQDQGGYYGYTF.

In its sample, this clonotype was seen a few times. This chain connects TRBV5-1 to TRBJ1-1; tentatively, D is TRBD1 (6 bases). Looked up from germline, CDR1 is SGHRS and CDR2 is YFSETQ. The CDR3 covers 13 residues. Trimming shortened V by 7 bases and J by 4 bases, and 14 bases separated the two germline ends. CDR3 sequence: CASWGAVGTEAFF. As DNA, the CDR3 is TGCGCCAGCTGGGGGGCGGTTGGCACTGAAGCTTTCTTT.

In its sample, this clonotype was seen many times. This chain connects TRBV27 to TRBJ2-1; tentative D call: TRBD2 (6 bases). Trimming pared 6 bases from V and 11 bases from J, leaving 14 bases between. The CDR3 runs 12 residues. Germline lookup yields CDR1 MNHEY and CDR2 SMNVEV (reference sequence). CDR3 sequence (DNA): TGTGCCAGCAGCTACGGGGCGGGAAAGCAGTTCTTC. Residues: CASSYGAGKQFF.

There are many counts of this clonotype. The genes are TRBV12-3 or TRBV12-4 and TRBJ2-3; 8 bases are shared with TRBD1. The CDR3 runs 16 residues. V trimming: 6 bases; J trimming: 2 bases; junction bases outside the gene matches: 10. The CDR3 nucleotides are TGTGCCAGCAGGGGGACGGACCAGGGGGCCACAGATACGCAGTATTTT. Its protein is CASRGTDQGATDTQYF.

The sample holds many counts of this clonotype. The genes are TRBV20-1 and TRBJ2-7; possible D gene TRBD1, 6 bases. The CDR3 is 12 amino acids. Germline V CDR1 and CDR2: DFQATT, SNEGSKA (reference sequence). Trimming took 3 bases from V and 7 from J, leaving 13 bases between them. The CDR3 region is CSASLGAGEQYF. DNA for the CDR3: TGCAGTGCTAGTTTGGGGGCCGGGGAGCAGTACTTC.

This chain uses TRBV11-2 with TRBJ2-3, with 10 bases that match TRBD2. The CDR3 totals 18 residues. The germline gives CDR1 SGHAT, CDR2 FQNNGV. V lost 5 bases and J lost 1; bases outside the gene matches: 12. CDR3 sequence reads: CASSLLPPLAGGTDTQYF. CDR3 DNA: TGTGCCAGCAGCCTCCTCCCCCCTCTAGCGGGAGGCACAGATACGCAGTATTTT.

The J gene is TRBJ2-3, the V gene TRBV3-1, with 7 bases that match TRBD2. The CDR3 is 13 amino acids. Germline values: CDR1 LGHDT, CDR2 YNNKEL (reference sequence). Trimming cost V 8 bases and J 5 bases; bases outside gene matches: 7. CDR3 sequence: CASQKGGGDTQYF. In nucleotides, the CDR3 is TGTGCCAGCCAGAAGGGCGGGGGAGATACGCAGTATTTT.

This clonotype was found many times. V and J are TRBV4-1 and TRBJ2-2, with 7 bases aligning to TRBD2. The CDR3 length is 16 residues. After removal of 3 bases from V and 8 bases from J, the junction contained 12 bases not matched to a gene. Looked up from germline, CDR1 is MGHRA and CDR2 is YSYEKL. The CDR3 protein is CASSHPDGGGKGELFF. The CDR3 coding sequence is TGCGCCAGCAGCCACCCGGACGGCGGGGGTAAGGGGGAGCTGTTTTTT.

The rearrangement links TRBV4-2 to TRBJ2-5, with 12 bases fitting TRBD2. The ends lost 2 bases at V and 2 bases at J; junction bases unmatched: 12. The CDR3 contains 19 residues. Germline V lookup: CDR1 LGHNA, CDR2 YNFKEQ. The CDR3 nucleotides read TGTGCCAGCAGCCAAAGTATCGTGAGACTAGCGGGGGAACAAGAGACCCAGTACTTC. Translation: CASSQSIVRLAGEQETQYF.

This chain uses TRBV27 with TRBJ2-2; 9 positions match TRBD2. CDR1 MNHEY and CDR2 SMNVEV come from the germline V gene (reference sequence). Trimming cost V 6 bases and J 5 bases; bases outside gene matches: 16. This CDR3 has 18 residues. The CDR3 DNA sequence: TGTGCCAGCAGAATATGGGGAGAGCGGGAGGATTGGACCGGGGAGCTGTTTTTT. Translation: CASRIWGEREDWTGELFF.

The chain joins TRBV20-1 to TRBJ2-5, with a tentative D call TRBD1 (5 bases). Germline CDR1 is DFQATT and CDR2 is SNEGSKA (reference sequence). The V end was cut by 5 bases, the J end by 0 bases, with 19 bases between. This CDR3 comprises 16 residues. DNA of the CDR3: TGCAGTGCTCCACTCGACAGAGAAAAATACCAAGAGACCCAGTACTTC. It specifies CSAPLDREKYQETQYF.

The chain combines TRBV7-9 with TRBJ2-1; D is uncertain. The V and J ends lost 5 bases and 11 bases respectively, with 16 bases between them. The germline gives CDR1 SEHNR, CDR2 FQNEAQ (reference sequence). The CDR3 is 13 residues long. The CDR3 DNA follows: TGTGCCAGCAGCCCACCCTCCGGACGCAAGCAGTTCTTC. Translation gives CASSPPSGRKQFF.

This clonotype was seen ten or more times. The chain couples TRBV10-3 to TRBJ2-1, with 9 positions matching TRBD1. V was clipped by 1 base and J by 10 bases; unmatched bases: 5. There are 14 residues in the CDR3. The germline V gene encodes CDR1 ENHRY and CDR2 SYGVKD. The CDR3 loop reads CAISEYRGLWEQFF. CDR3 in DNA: TGTGCCATCAGTGAGTACAGGGGGCTCTGGGAGCAGTTCTTC.

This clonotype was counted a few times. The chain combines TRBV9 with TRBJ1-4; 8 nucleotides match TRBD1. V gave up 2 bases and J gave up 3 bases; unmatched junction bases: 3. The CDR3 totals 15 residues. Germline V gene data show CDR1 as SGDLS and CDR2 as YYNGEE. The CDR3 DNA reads TGTGCCAGCAGCGTCTGGACAGGGTCTAATGAAAAACTGTTTTTT. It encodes CASSVWTGSNEKLFF.

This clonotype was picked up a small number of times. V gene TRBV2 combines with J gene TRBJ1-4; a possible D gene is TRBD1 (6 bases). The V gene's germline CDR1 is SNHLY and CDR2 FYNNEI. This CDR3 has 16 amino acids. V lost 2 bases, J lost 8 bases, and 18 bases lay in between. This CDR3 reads CASSENGGHWGEKLFF. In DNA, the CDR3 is TGTGCCAGCAGTGAAAATGGGGGCCACTGGGGAGAAAAACTGTTTTTT. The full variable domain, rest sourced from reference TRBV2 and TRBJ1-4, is EPEVTQTPSHQVTQMGQEVILRCVPISNHLYFYWYRQILGQKVEFLVSFYNNEISEKSEIFDDQFSVERPDGSNFTLKIRSTKLEDSAMYFCASSENGGHWGEKLFFGSGTQLSVL.